The clone carrying this T cell receptor (beta chain) was seen ten or more times. Its specificity is unknown. This entry comes from a study of T cells in Graves' hyperthyroidism and ophthalmopathy. The study, taken as a whole, reports: Ophthalmopathy was distinguished from stable hyperthyroidism by 13 V-J signatures.

The V end was cut by 3 bases, the J end by 1 base, with 7 bases between. CDR1 and CDR2 from the germline V gene are SGHNT and YENEEA. This CDR3 spans 14 amino acids. Authors of the study amplified TCR beta CDR3 regions from RNA transcripts. RT-PCR in the first round (using the HTBI primer set) targeted the TCR CDR3. Each CDR3 protein is one row after TCRdb ran MiXCR on the multiplex PCR reads. In the table there are some 400,000 distinct CDR3 sequences, approximately 14% of which are singletons. This TCR was sampled from a woman in her sixties with Graves' hyperthyroidism. The sample was blood. The V call is TRBV11-3, the J call TRBJ1-3; no firm D call. CDR3 loop: CASSLTISGNTIYF. The CDR3 bases are TGTGCCAGCAGCTTGACAATTTCTGGAAACACCATATATTTT.